This entry features one T cell receptor beta chain sequence. This clonotype showed up many times. The antigen this receptor binds is unknown. Per-base qualities were not stored, and no clone one base away is much larger. Ficoll-Paque density gradient centrifugation was used to isolate PBMCs. This sample was included in a study of T-cell memory formation after mild COVID-19 (TCRdb year 2021). About the full investigation: TCR sequence clusters from the two donors were found to be largely donor specific. In a couple of donors, T-cell clones that expanded and contracted after mild COVID-19 were followed by sequencing TCRalpha and TCRbeta repertoires longitudinally. The cohort comprised two young, previously healthy adult volunteers, one female and one male.

The CDR3 contains 12 residues, cysteine and phenylalanine counted. The retained sequence is limited to the CDR3, 36 bases, with the frame set at the first base. Taken from the germline V gene, the CDR1 and CDR2 loops are MNHEY and SVGAGI. Trimming takes 6 bases off V and 15 bases off J; junction bases not matched to a gene: 10. Broad study findings and their caveats: SARS-CoV-2 specificity was not confirmed for the second-wave clones peaking on day 37. Contracting CD4+ clones turned up mainly in the CM and EM memory subsets, whereas EMRA was where CD8+ clones were enriched. Only two mild cases were covered in the study, and larger cohorts including severe cases with pre-infection samples were considered necessary. Balanced CD4/CD8 phenotypes were observed for clones contracting from day 15 to 85, whereas a bias towards CD4+ was observed for a second wave of clones expanding from day 15 to 37. The detection of some responding clones in pre-infection memory suggests that pre-existing cross-reactive memory T cells joined the SARS-CoV-2 response.

Sequencing was carried out with an Illumina NovaSeq 6000. TCRalpha and TCRbeta cDNA libraries were built by 5'RACE with constant-segment primers, adding sample barcodes and unique molecular identifiers. Trizol reagent was used to extract RNA from every sample. Libraries were amplified in two PCR steps, with a second sample barcode and Illumina TruSeq adapters added in the second step. Libraries were sequenced on an Illumina NovaSeq with 2 x 150 bp paired-end reads. Per the source publication's procedure: With migec v1.2.7, reads were demultiplexed and then collapsed into UMI-guided consensus sequences. Using mixcr v2.1.11, UMI consensuses were aligned to TRA and TRB V and J templates and then assembled into clonotypes. Clonotypes were classified as expanded or contracted when called significant by both edgeR and NoisET, with noise models trained on biological replicates. For edgeR calls, a false discovery rate-adjusted p below 0.01 and a log2 fold-change threshold of 1 were applied. As an exploratory analysis of dynamics, max-normalized trajectories of the 1000 most abundant clonotypes were examined with PCA combined with hierarchical clustering. Each responding clone was given a CD4 or CD8 phenotype based on the CD4+ and CD8+ repertoires, which had been sequenced separately. TCRdb took the public reads, trimmed them with fastp at Q25, ran MiXCR for clone calling and kept in-frame beta chains. Each record represents a unique CDR3 protein, reported with the most common genes and DNA among its rows. The V and J calls here are based on TCRdb, not the publication. The sample table holds more than 400,000 distinct CDR3 sequences, of which over 15% were seen once. Together, the top ten hold more than 9% of the sample.

Input material: PBMCs or a T cell subset sorted from them (not recorded which). The chain is made from TRBV6-5 and TRBJ2-1, with 8 junctional bases fitting TRBD2. This clonotype was obtained from an adult woman who had mild COVID-19 (a few samples of this study predate the infection). The sample titles of this study are shuffled in the database, so cell type and time point are left out; the donor was told from shared clones. DNA sequence: TGTGCCAGCAGGTCTACTAGCGGAAGGTCGTTCTTC. It is translated as CASRSTSGRSFF.